Included here is one T cell receptor beta chain sequence, with context. Its target is unknown. The entry originates in a study of cytomegalovirus exposure and HLA in healthy donors. Findings and caveats of the study: Testing in vitro showed a few CMV-associated chains specific for CMV antigens.

The trim removed 3 bases at V and 3 bases at J, leaving 7 bases unmatched. Germline V gives CDR1 SNHLY, CDR2 FYNNEI. CDR3 length equals 16 residues. Primers: 60 Vbeta forward and 13 Jbeta reverse. Profiling relied on immunoSEQ multiplex PCR, and the TCRdb table lists in-frame clones only, not all of them. This table lists just over 80,000 clones. The rearrangement uses TRBV2 and TRBJ1-5, with TRBD1 matching over 8 bases. The TCR originated in a woman aged 25 to 39 in good health and CMV-seronegative. Sample: PBMCs. CDR3 sequence (DNA): TGTGCCAGCAGTGACCGACAGGGGATTACCAATCAGCCCCAGCATTTT. Amino acids: CASSDRQGITNQPQHF.